This T cell receptor beta chain was recorded in a study of cytomegalovirus exposure and HLA in healthy donors. General study points: TCR beta sequences numbering under 20,000 were associated with HLA alleles at 0.05 false discovery rate in a later analysis.

PCR was performed using 60 Vbeta and 13 Jbeta primers. Clones were read by immunoSEQ multiplex PCR, and TCRdb kept only the in-frame ones, dropping some. The sample records fewer than 150,000 clones, under 85% being singletons. This CDR3 contains 18 residues. Points on this clone: The antigen remains undetermined.

The sample taken for sequencing was PBMCs. This receptor was taken from a man aged 25 to 40 in good health and CMV-seronegative. This chain connects TRBV21-1 to TRBJ2-5; the table's D call, TRBD1, has no DNA check behind it. TRBV21-1 is an annotated pseudogene. The CDR3 sequence is CASSNYLRRDRGGETQYF. CDR3 coding DNA: TGTGCCAGCAGCAATTACCTACGCCGGGACAGGGGAGGGGAGACCCAGTACTTC.